These 11 T cell receptor beta chains were all obtained from the same sample, sequenced in a study of neurological immune-mediated disorders. TCRdb used MiXCR to reprocess the 5' RACE reads, holding one entry per CDR3 protein. The table lists around 27,000 distinct CDR3 sequences, 15% of them singletons. The sequencing input was PBMCs. These receptors all come from a man aged 70-80 years in good health.

This clonotype was detected ten times or more. The rearrangement links TRBV12-3 or TRBV12-4 to TRBJ2-2, with 8 bases that match TRBD1. The J segment lost 5 bases and the V segment lost 7 bases, leaving 9 bases of the junction unmatched. This CDR3 is 15 amino acids long. The CDR3 protein is CASIPRTGWTGELFF. Here the CDR3 DNA reads TGTGCCAGCATCCCCCGGACAGGGTGGACCGGGGAGCTGTTTTTT.

A few counts support this clonotype. J is TRBJ2-2 and V is TRBV30; D not resolved. The ends were cut back, 0 bases at V and 7 bases at J, with 9 bases in the middle. Germline CDR1 and CDR2: GTSNPN and SVGIG (reference sequence). This CDR3 comprises 13 residues. CDR3 nucleotides: TGTGCCTGGAGTGTAATGGGGATCGGGGAGCTGTTTTTT. Translating gives CAWSVMGIGELFF.

This clonotype was counted many times. This sequence joins TRBV7-2 and TRBJ2-7; TRBD1 matches at 7 bases. V was pared by 1 base and J by 2 bases, with 2 bases of the junction left unmatched. Germline V gives CDR1 SGHTA, CDR2 FQGNSA. This CDR3 contains 14 residues. The CDR3 is CASSLEGGAYEQYF. DNA for the CDR3: TGTGCCAGCAGCTTAGAAGGGGGCGCCTACGAGCAGTACTTC.

Ten or more counts support this clonotype. The V and J genes are TRBV7-2 and TRBJ2-3; no clear D. The CDR3 extends over 16 amino acids. CDR1 SGHTA and CDR2 FQGNSA come from the germline V gene. Trimming took 0 bases from V and 2 from J, leaving 12 bases between them. CDR3 protein: CASSLAIGAYTDTQYF. In nucleotides, the CDR3 is TGTGCCAGCAGCTTAGCGATCGGTGCCTACACAGATACGCAGTATTTT.

This clonotype was observed many times. The rearrangement joins TRBV2 to TRBJ1-2, with 7 bases fitting TRBD1. The CDR3 totals 17 residues. V trimming: 7 bases; J trimming: 1 base; junction bases outside the gene matches: 15. Germline CDR1 is SNHLY and CDR2 is FYNNEI. CDR3 in DNA: TGTGCCAGCACCCGGGGGACAGTCGGATCTCTTAACTATGGCTACACCTTC. Protein product: CASTRGTVGSLNYGYTF.

This clonotype was counted many times. This rearrangement joins TRBV18 to TRBJ1-2, with a weak D call TRBD1 (6 bases). CDR1 KGHSH and CDR2 LQKENI come from the germline V gene. This CDR3 spans 13 amino acids. V lost 6 bases and J lost 7, with 15 bases in between. CDR3 sequence: CASSPTGAGGYTF. CDR3 DNA sequence: TGTGCCAGCTCCCCTACGGGGGCAGGTGGCTACACCTTC.

In this sample, this clonotype turned up many times. The rearrangement uses TRBV7-2 and TRBJ2-1, with 8 bases that match TRBD1. Trimming at V came to 2 bases and at J to 2 bases, leaving 5 bases not matched to a gene. Germline CDR1 is SGHTA and CDR2 is FQGNSA. The CDR3 is made up of 16 amino acids. CDR3: CASSLTGTGAYNEQFF. The CDR3, as DNA: TGTGCCAGCAGCTTAACCGGGACAGGTGCCTACAATGAGCAGTTCTTC. The full variable domain, completed using reference TRBV7-2 and TRBJ2-1, is GAGVSQSPSNKVTEKGKDVELRCDPISGHTALYWYRQSLGQGLEFLIYFQGNSAPDKSGLPSDRFSAERTGGSVSTLTIQRTQQEDSAVYLCASSLTGTGAYNEQFFGPGTRLTVL.

This clonotype was counted at least ten times. The chain links TRBV20-1 to TRBJ1-2, with no clear D. Germline V gene sequence: CDR1 DFQATT, CDR2 SNEGSKA (reference sequence). This CDR3 spans 12 amino acids. V was clipped by 1 base and J by 2 bases, with 5 bases between them. Here the CDR3 reads CSARVGNYGYTF. Here the CDR3 DNA reads TGCAGTGCTAGAGTTGGCAACTATGGCTACACCTTC.

This clonotype was counted ten times or more. The V and J genes are TRBV5-1 and TRBJ1-1; possibly TRBD1 for D (6 bases). V lost 9 bases and J lost 4, with 19 bases in between. CDR1 and CDR2 from the germline V gene are SGHRS and YFSETQ. The CDR3 consists of 14 residues. CDR3 in DNA: TGCGCCACCCGCGGGGGCAGCAAGAGCACTGAAGCTTTCTTT. Its protein product is CATRGGSKSTEAFF.

The gene calls are TRBV6-5 and TRBJ1-1, with 9 nucleotides matching TRBD1. CDR1 MNHEY and CDR2 SVGAGI come from the germline V gene. This CDR3 spans 13 amino acids. The V gene end was trimmed by 2 bases and the J gene end by 10 bases; junction bases not matched to a gene: 5. The CDR3 DNA is TGTGCCAGCAGTTACAGAGGGGGACAGGGAGCTTTCTTT. It is translated as CASSYRGGQGAFF.

This clonotype was detected ten times or more. The chain joins TRBV19 to TRBJ2-7; either TRBD1 or TRBD2 may supply D (7 bases each). V was clipped by 5 bases and J by 5 bases, with 19 bases between them. There are 15 residues in the CDR3. Germline assignment: CDR1 LNHDA and CDR2 SQIVND (reference sequence). CDR3 nucleotide sequence: TGTGCCAGTAGTTCCTCCCGGGACAGCGGGGACGAGCAGTACTTC. Encoded protein: CASSSSRDSGDEQYF. The full variable domain, completed using reference TRBV19 and TRBJ2-7, is DGGITQSPKYLFRKEGQNVTLSCEQNLNHDAMYWYRQDPGQGLRLIYYSQIVNDFQKGDIAEGYSVSREKKESFPLTVTSAQKNPTAFYLCASSSSRDSGDEQYFGPGTRLTVT.